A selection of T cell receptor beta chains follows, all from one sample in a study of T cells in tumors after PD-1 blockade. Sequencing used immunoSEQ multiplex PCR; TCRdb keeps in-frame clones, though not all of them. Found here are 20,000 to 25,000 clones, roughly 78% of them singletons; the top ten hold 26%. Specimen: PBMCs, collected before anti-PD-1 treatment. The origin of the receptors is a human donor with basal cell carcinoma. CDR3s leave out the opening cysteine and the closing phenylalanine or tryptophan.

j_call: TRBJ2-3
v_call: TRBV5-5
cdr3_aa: ASSSTGVPFLSSTDTQY

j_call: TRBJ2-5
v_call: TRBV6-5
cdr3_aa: ASRRTSAETQY

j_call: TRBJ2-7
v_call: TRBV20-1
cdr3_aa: SAPGAYEQY

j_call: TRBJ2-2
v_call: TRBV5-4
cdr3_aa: ASSYKSTAGGPSTGELF

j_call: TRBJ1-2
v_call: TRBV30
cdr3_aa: AWNPSGNYGYT

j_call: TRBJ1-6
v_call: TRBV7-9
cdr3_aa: ASSFGVKNSPLH

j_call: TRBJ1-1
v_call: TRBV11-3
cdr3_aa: ASSRTANTEAF

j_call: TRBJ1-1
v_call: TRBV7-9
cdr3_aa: ASSFVEAVAEAF

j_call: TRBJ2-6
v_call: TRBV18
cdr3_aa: ASSWTISGANVLT

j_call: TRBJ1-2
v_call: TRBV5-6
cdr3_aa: ASSLGGLADGYT

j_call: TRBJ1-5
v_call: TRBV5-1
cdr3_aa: ASSSGQLNQPQH

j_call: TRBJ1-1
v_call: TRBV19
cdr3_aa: ASSIRAHRNTEAF

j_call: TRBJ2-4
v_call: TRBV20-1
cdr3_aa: SASQTSGGAWDKNIQY

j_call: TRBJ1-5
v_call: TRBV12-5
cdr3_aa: ASTNRPGGRNQPQH

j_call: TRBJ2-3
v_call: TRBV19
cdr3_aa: AGHSGQHGDTQY

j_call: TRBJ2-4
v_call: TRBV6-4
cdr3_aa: ASSDSASGRPLAKNIQY

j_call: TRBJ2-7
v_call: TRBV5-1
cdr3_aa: ASSPGVYPPAKYEQY

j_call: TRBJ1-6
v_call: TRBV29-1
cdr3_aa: SKGGVMLHPLH

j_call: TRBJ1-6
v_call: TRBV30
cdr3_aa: AWSEGLSDSPLH

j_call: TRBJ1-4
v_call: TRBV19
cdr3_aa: ASSIRGEKLF

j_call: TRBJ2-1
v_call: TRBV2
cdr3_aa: ACSQGGAREGSSYNEQF

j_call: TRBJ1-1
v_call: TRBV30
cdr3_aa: AWSQGRTEAF

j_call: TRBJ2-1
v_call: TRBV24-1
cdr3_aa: ATSDPRDGVTYNEQF

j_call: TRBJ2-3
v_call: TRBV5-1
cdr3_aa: ASSLTSGRVRTDTQY

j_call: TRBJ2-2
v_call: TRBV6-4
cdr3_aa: ASRLDRVTGELF

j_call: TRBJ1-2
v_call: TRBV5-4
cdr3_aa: ASSPRPLGDYGYT

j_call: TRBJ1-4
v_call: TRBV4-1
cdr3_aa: ASSQDGNTPQGEKLF

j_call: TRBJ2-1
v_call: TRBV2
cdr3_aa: ASCYGGAGEGSSYNEQF

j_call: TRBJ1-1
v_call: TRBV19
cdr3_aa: ATKKTGLNTEAF

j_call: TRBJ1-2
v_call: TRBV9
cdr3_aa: ASRDVTEFNYGYT

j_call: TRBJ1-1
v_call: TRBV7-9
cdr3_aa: ASSRVTDRVLVRTEAF

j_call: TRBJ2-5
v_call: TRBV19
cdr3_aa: ASSIVPVCRALQGYIWEAQY

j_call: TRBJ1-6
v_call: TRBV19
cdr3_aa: ASSKGVGLDSPLH

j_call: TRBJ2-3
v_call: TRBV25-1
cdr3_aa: ASSEMGQIDTQY

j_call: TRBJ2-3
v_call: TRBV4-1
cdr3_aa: ASSQARGPSTDTQY

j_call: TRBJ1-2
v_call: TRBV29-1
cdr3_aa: SVGQGNYGYT

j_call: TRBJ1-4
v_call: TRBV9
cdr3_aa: ASAGQDNEKLF

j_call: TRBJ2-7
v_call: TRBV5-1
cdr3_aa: ASSAGQGAYEQY

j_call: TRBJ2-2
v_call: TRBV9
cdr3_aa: ASSVGTATGELF

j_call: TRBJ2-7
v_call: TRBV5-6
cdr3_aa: ASSFKYEQY

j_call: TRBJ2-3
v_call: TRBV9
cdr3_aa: ASSPSAGTADTQY